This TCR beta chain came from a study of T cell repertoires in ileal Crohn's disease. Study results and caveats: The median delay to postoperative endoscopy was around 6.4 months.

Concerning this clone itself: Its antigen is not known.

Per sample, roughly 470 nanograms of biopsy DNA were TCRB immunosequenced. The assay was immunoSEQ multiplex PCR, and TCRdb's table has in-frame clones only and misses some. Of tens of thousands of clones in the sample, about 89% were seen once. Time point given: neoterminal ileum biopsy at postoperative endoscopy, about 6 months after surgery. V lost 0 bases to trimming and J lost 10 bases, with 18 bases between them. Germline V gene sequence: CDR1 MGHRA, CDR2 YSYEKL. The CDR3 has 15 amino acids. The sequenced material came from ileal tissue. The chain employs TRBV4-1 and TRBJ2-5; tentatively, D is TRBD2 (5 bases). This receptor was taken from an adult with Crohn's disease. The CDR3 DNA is TGCGCCAGCAGCCAAGAAGGAGGTCCCAGCGAGGGCCAGTACTTC. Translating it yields CASSQEGGPSEGQYF.